One TCR beta chain is described in this entry. Assay: immunoSEQ multiplex PCR; the TCRdb copy retains only in-frame clones and omits some. This table has some 38,000 clones, around 84% appearing once. This entry belongs to a study of blood T cell repertoires in COVID-19. The CDR3 has 13 residues. The germline V gene encodes CDR1 MGHRA and CDR2 YSYEKL. Trimming stripped 0 bases from V and 14 bases from J, with 14 bases between. This clonotype was obtained from a man in his sixties with COVID-19, enrolled during active disease. The sample was peripheral blood. The chain combines TRBV4-1 with TRBJ2-1; perhaps TRBD2 as D (6 bases). CDR3 loop: CASSQDVREKEFF. The CDR3 nucleotides are TGCGCCAGCAGCCAAGATGTTCGGGAGAAGGAGTTCTTC.